This TCR beta chain was obtained from a study of blood T cells in healthy people across ages (dated by TCRdb to between 2015 and 2016). Looking at the study overall: In model experiments, template switching captured about one uniquely barcoded TCR beta cDNA molecule for every two T cells. Using deep sequencing normalized with unique cDNA molecular identifiers, the study measured how TCR beta repertoire diversity changes with age. Two additional independent replicas of 1 million unique cDNA reads from the same blood draw were analyzed for two donors (one aged 18 to 30 and one aged 80 or older). Donors were grouped into four age groups: young (average approximately 15 years), middle-aged (under 40), aged (about 59) and long-lived (approximately 78).

The CDR3 numbers 15 residues from cysteine through phenylalanine. Only the CDR3 part of the read is kept: 45 bases, read in frame from the first base. Sequences MNHEY (CDR1) and SVGEGT (CDR2) are obtained from the germline V gene. Trimming leaves V shorter by 2 bases and J shorter by 6 bases, with the junction holding 9 bases beyond the gene matches. Donors were a few dozen systemically healthy Caucasian individuals from Russia aged roughly 6 to 95 years. Each donor gave ten milliliters of peripheral blood, collected into EDTA-treated Vacutainer tubes. Ficoll-Paque density-gradient centrifugation was used to isolate PBMCs, with at least 7 million per sample. Trizol reagent was used to extract total RNA from the PBMCs, yielding at least 5 micrograms per sample. Naive CD45RAhigh/CD27high T cell percentages were measured by flow cytometry on a PBMC aliquot from every donor. Remarks on this clonotype: Its antigen is currently not known. Base quality data are lacking; no much larger clone is found one base away.

Library preparation employed 5' RACE. This sample was sequenced with an Illumina HiSeq 2500. The second PCR ran for roughly 7 to 12 cycles and used a J-beta primer mix along with a sample-barcoded 5' primer. A unique molecular identifier was introduced onto each TCR beta cDNA molecule by a template-switch 5' adaptor carrying 12 random nucleotides. Each sample yielded at least 2.5 million CDR3-containing paired-end reads. All of the RNA was converted into first-strand cDNA using the Mint cDNA synthesis kit, with a TRBC-specific oligonucleotide serving as the primer. All cDNA was treated with uracil-DNA glycosylase and then went through a first 18-cycle PCR with the universal primers M1SS and BC2_uni_R. The original pipeline was this. For normalization, 1 million high-quality reads, each with a distinct molecular identifier, were randomly selected from each sample. Reads with shared molecular identifiers were discarded instead of being binned into consensus sequences. CDR3 identification, clonotype clustering and error correction used MiTCR with a Q25 quality threshold and the strictest error-elimination algorithm. Lower-bound total TCR beta diversity was estimated with a nonparametric unseen species model using Euler transformation. Starting from the raw public reads, TCRdb applied fastp trimming at Q25, assembled clones with MiXCR and retained in-frame beta chains. All rows with the same CDR3 protein become a single entry with the most common DNA and genes. What appears here as the V and J calls and clone size reflects TCRdb's work, not the paper's. The sample includes some 760,000 distinct CDR3 sequences, with roughly 25% observed a single time. The biggest ten clones account for around 3.6% of the sample.

General study outcomes and caveats: Compared with the aged group, the long-lived group had more naive CD4+ T cells, fewer expanded clones and increased TCR diversity, suggesting age selection. Because the CMV infection status of the donors was unknown, age-related changes in expanded clonotypes may potentially have been confounded. Observed TCR beta diversity per million T cells fell roughly linearly with age, and a significant reduction was already apparent by age approximately 40. Observed TCR beta diversity correlated strongly with the percentage of naive T cells measured by flow cytometry. Since profiling was done on bulk unsorted PBMCs, naive and antigen-experienced compartments could not be conclusively compared. Estimates of total diversity based on one million sequenced T cells were considered lower bounds and underestimates.

This sample was also put to use in a study of T cells of mothers and their children. From the second report: Nine systemically healthy Caucasian individuals, comprising three mothers and their six children, were included as donors. cDNA synthesis used all of the extracted RNA, with approximately 1.4 ug of RNA in each 15 ul reaction. In the second PCR, the M1S primer introduced both the sample barcodes and 2-4 random nucleotides. Over 9 million TCR beta CDR3 reads were obtained for each mother, and approximately 3 million reads were obtained for each child. Thymic selection shapes the output of TCR recombination in a similar way in related and unrelated pairs, and inherited differences have a minor effect. Related mother-child pairs always showed normalized repertoire overlap that was slightly higher than in unrelated mother-child pairs, though the difference was never significant. No persistent microchimeric T cell clones were detected, at a sensitivity of roughly 96 clones per million clonotypes. Deep NGS was used in the study to compare the TCR beta repertoires of mothers and children and to look for features that separate related mother-child pairs from unrelated individuals. Mothers averaged roughly 36 +/- 4 years of age and children averaged approximately 11 +/- 4 years. After adapters were ligated using NEBNext reagents, the libraries underwent 100+100 nt paired-end sequencing on an Illumina HiSeq 2000. Mother and child libraries were prepared a month apart and sequenced in separate runs to prevent cross-contamination. For each donor, between 500,000 and 2,000,000 distinct TCR beta clonotypes were identified. Naive TCR beta clonotypes were estimated from low-frequency clonotypes matched to each donor's FACS-determined naive share, without sorting.

Rearrangement joined TRBV6-2 or TRBV6-3 to TRBJ2-7, and 8 bases in between align with TRBD2. The source material was blood. The TCR sequence derives from a boy between 10 and 17 years old in good health. The nucleotides read TGTGCCAGCAGTTACCTTGCGGGAGGAATAAGCGAGCAGTACTTC. Its translation is CASSYLAGGISEQYF.